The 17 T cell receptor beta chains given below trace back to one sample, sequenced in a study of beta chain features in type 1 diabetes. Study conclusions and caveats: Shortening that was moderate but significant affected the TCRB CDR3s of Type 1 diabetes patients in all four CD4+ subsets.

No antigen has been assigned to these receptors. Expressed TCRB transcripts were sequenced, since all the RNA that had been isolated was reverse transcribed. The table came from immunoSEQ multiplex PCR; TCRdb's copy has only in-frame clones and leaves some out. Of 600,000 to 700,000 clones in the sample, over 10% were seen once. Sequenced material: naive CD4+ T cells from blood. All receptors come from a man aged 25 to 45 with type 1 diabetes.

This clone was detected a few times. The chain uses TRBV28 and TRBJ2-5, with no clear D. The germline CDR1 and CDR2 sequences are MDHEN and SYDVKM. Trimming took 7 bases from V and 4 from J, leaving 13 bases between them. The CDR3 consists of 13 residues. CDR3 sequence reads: CASTENARETQYF. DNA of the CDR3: TGTGCCAGCACCGAAAACGCCCGAGAGACCCAGTACTTC.

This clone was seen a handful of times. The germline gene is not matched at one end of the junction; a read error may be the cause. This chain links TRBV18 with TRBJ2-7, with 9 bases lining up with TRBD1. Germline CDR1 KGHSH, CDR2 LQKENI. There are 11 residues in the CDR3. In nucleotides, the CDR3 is TGTGCCAGCTCACACCCGGGACAGGGTCCCTTC. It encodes CASSHPGQGPF.

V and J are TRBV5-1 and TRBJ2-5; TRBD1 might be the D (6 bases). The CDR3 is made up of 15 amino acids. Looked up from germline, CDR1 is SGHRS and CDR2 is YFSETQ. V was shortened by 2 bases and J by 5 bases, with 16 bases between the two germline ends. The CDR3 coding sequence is TGCGCCAGCAGCTTTCAGGGGTGGTCTGATGAGACCCAGTACTTC. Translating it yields CASSFQGWSDETQYF.

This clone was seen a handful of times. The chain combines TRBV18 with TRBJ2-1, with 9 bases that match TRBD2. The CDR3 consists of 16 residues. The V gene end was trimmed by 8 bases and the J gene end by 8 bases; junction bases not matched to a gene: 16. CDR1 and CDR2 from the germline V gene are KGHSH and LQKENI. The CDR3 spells CASAPRGGGAGYEQFF. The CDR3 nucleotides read TGTGCCAGCGCCCCACGAGGCGGGGGGGCCGGGTATGAGCAGTTCTTC.

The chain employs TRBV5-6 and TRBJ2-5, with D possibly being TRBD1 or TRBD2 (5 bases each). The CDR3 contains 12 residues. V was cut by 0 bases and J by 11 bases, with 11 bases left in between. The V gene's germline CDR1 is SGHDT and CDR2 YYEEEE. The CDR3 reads CASSLAGTWQYF. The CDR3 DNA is TGTGCCAGCAGCTTGGCGGGGACCTGGCAGTACTTC.

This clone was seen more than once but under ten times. CDR3 protein: CASSLSRAGETQYF. The DNA for the CDR3 is TGTGCCAGCAGCTTAAGCAGGGCGGGAGAGACCCAGTACTTC. The J gene is TRBJ2-5, the V gene TRBV5-6; D may match TRBD1 or TRBD2 (5 bases each). Germline values: CDR1 SGHDT, CDR2 YYEEEE. There are 14 residues in the CDR3. V was pared by 2 bases and J by 4 bases, with 12 bases between.

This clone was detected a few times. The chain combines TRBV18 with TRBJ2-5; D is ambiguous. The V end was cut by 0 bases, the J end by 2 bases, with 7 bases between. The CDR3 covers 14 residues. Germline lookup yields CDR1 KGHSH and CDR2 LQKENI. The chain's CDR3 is CASSPPFLQETQYF. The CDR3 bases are TGTGCCAGCTCACCACCGTTTTTACAAGAGACCCAGTACTTC.

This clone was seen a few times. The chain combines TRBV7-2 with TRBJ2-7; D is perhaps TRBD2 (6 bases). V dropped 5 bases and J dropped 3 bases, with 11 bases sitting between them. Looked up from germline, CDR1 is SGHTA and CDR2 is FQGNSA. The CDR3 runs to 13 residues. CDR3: CASSADYYYEQYF. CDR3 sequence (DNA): TGTGCCAGCAGCGCGGACTACTACTACGAGCAGTACTTC.

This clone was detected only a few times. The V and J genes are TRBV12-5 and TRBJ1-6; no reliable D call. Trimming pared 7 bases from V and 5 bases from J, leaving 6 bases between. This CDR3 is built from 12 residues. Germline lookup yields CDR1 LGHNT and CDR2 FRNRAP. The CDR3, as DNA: TGTGCTAGTGCCTTCGATAATTCACCCCTCCACTTT. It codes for CASAFDNSPLHF. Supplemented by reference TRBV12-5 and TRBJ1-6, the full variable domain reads DARVTQTPRHKVTEMGQEVTMRCQPILGHNTVFWYRQTMMQGLELLAYFRNRAPLDDSGMPKDRFSAEMPDATLATLKIQPSEPRDSAVYFCASAFDNSPLHFGNGTRLTVT.

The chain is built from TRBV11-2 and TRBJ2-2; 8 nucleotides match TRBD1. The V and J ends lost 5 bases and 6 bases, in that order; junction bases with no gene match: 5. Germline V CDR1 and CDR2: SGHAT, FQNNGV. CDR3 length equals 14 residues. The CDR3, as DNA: TGTGCCAGCAGCCACGGACAGGGCTCCGGGGAGCTGTTTTTT. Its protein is CASSHGQGSGELFF.

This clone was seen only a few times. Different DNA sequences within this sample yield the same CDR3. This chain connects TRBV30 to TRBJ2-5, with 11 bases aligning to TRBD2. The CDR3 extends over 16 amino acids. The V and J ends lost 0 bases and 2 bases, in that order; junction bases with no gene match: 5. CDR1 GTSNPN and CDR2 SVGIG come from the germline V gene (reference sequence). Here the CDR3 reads CAWSVGSSGGQETQYF. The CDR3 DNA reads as TGTGCCTGGAGTGTAGGCTCTAGCGGGGGGCAAGAGACCCAGTACTTC.

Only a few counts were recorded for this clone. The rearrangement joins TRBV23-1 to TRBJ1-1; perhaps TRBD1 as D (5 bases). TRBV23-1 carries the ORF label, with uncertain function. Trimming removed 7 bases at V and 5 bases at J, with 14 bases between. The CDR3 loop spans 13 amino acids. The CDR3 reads CASTPGRGTEAFF. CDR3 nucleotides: TGCGCCAGCACCCCAGGGAGGGGTACTGAAGCTTTCTTT.

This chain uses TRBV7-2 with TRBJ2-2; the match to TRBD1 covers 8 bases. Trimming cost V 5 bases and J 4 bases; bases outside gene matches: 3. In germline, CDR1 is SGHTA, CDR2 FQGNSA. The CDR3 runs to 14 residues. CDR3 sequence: CASSPTGVTGELFF. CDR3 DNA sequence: TGTGCCAGCAGCCCGACAGGGGTCACCGGGGAGCTGTTTTTT.

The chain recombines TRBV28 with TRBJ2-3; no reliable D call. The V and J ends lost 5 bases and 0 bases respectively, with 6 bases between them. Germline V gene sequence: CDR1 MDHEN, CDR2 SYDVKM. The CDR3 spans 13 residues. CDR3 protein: CASSADSTDTQYF. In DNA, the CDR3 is TGTGCCAGCAGTGCTGACAGCACAGATACGCAGTATTTT.

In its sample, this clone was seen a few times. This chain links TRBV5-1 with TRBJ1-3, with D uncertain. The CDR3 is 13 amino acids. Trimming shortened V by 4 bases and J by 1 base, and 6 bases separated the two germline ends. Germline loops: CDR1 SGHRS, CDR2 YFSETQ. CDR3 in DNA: TGCGCCAGCAGCGAGACTTCTGGAAACACCATATATTTT. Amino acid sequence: CASSETSGNTIYF.

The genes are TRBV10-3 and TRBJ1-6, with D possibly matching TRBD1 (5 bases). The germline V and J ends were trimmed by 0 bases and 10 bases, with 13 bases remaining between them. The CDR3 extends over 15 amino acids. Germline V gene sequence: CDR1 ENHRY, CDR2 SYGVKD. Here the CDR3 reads CAISESAQGRSPLHF. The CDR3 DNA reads TGTGCCATCAGTGAGTCAGCGCAGGGTCGGTCACCCCTCCACTTT.

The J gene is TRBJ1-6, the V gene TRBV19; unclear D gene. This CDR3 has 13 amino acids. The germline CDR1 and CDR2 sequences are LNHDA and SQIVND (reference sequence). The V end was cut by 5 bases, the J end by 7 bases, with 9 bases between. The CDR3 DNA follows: TGTGCCAGTAGTTTGACTCACAATTCACCCCTCCACTTT. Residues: CASSLTHNSPLHF.